Listed here are 22 T cell receptor beta chains from one sample, sequenced in a study of response to subunit inactivated influenza vaccine. MiXCR was run by TCRdb on the RT-PCR reads, yielding one entry per CDR3 protein. The table has 650,000 to 700,000 distinct CDR3 sequences, approximately 14% seen once; the top ten hold around a tenth. The sample was PBMCs from blood, taken 11 to 12 days after vaccination. The receptors shown here come from a man aged 50 to 60 who received an inactivated influenza vaccine.

The rearrangement uses TRBV4-2 and TRBJ2-4; D perhaps matches TRBD2 (5 bases). In germline, CDR1 is LGHNA, CDR2 YNFKEQ. The CDR3 totals 16 residues. V shed 0 bases and J shed 0 bases, with 9 bases lying between them. CDR3 bases: TGTGCCAGCAGCCAAGAGGGAGCCCAAGCCAAAAACATTCAGTACTTC. This sequence encodes CASSQEGAQAKNIQYF.

The chain is built from TRBV3-1 and TRBJ1-1; TRBD1 aligns across 12 bases. The CDR3 has 15 amino acids. V lost 5 bases and J lost 6; bases outside the gene matches: 7. Germline V gene lookup returns CDR1 LGHDT and CDR2 YNNKEL (reference sequence). The CDR3 bases are TGTGCCAGCAGCGGAGTGGGACAGGGGGCATCTGAAGCTTTCTTT. It is translated as CASSGVGQGASEAFF.

This clonotype occurred a few times. In DNA, the CDR3 is TGTGCCACCAGTGATTTAGGGCACAGAGTCCTCTCCTACAATGAGCAGTTCTTC. Its translation: CATSDLGHRVLSYNEQFF. The J gene is TRBJ2-1, the V gene TRBV24-1, with unresolved D. The CDR3 length is 18 residues. With 1 base removed from V and 0 bases from J, the gap between germline ends came to 15 bases. Per the germline V gene, CDR1 is KGHDR and CDR2 is SFDVKD.

This clonotype showed up just a few times. This chain links TRBV3-1 with TRBJ2-6, with D tentatively TRBD1 (6 bases). V lost 7 bases, J lost 0 bases, and 19 bases lay in between. The germline V gene has CDR1 LGHDT and CDR2 YNNKEL (reference sequence). The CDR3 length is 18 residues. The CDR3: CASTLGGRLSSGANVLTF. The CDR3 DNA reads as TGTGCCAGCACCCTAGGGGGACGGTTAAGCTCTGGGGCCAACGTCCTGACTTTC.

The rearrangement links TRBV29-1 to TRBJ2-3; 12 nucleotides line up with TRBD2. In germline, CDR1 is SQVTM, CDR2 ANQGSEA. The CDR3 runs to 13 residues. After removal of 7 bases from V and 5 bases from J, the junction contained 4 bases not matched to a gene. The CDR3 DNA sequence: TGCAGCGCTGAGACTAGCGGGGGAGATACGCAGTATTTT. Protein product: CSAETSGGDTQYF.

Only a few counts were recorded for this clonotype. The CDR3: CASSLAELKQETQYF. In DNA form, the CDR3 reads TGTGCCAGCAGCTTGGCGGAGCTTAAACAAGAGACCCAGTACTTC. The chain uses TRBV7-2 and TRBJ2-5; D is uncertain. The V gene lost 3 bases and the J gene lost 2 bases, with 13 bases spanning the gap. Per the germline V gene, CDR1 is SGHTA and CDR2 is FQGNSA. The length of the CDR3 is 15 residues.

In its sample, this clonotype was seen a few times. The CDR3 DNA reads as TGCGCCAGCAGCTTGGGACTAGGGAGCTACGAGCAGTACTTC. The encoded protein is CASSLGLGSYEQYF. V gene TRBV5-1 combines with J gene TRBJ2-7, with D perhaps TRBD2 (6 bases). Trimming removed 0 bases at V and 3 bases at J, with 10 bases between. CDR1 is SGHRS and CDR2 is YFSETQ in the germline V gene. The CDR3 contains 14 residues.

This chain joins TRBV19 and TRBJ2-1, with D hard to call. The CDR3 runs 14 residues. Germline CDR1 and CDR2: LNHDA and SQIVND (reference sequence). V was clipped by 0 bases and J by 9 bases, with 12 bases between them. The CDR3 here is CASSIDINRIEQFF. The CDR3 bases are TGTGCCAGTAGTATAGACATCAATAGAATTGAGCAGTTCTTC.

This clonotype was seen only a few times. The chain is built from TRBV20-1 and TRBJ2-7; 10 positions agree with TRBD2. The V and J ends lost 6 bases and 2 bases, in that order; junction bases with no gene match: 4. CDR1 is DFQATT, CDR2 SNEGSKA, per germline (reference sequence). The CDR3 covers 13 residues. The CDR3 is CSAGLAHPYEQYF. The CDR3 DNA follows: TGCAGTGCGGGACTAGCGCACCCCTACGAGCAGTACTTC.

This clonotype was counted ten times or more. The chain uses TRBV19 and TRBJ1-1; no clear D gene. This CDR3 spans 13 amino acids. In germline, CDR1 is LNHDA, CDR2 SQIVND (reference sequence). The ends were cut back, 7 bases at V and 3 bases at J, with 12 bases in the middle. Here the CDR3 DNA reads TGTGCCAGTACTTGGAGGGTGGACACTGAAGCTTTCTTT. It encodes CASTWRVDTEAFF.

Only a few counts were recorded for this clonotype. The chain couples TRBV18 to TRBJ2-6; maybe TRBD1 (6 bases). Germline CDR1 reads KGHSH; CDR2 reads LQKENI. The length of the CDR3 is 15 residues. Trimming removed 3 bases at V and 3 bases at J, with 9 bases between. CDR3 protein: CASSPSRGGANVLTF. In nucleotides, the CDR3 is TGTGCCAGCTCACCGTCCAGGGGTGGGGCCAACGTCCTGACTTTC.

The table lists this clonotype with a few counts. J is TRBJ1-2 and V is TRBV7-9, with D perhaps TRBD1 (5 bases). Between the trimmed V and J ends, which lost 4 bases and 0 bases, there was a span of 18 bases. This CDR3 contains 17 residues. Germline-derived CDR1 and CDR2 are SEHNR and FQNEAQ (reference sequence). Here the CDR3 reads CASSSGRQGRANYGYTF. In DNA form, the CDR3 reads TGTGCCAGCAGCTCAGGTCGGCAGGGTAGAGCTAACTATGGCTACACCTTC.

CDR3: CASHPRTGGNTEAFF. CDR3 sequence (DNA): TGTGCCAGCCACCCTAGGACAGGGGGGAACACTGAAGCTTTCTTT. The chain uses TRBV6-1 and TRBJ1-1, with TRBD1 identical over 10 bases. V was pared by 8 bases and J by 1 base, with 7 bases of the junction left unmatched. The length of the CDR3 is 15 residues. CDR1 is MNHNS, CDR2 SASEGT, per germline.

This rearrangement joins TRBV4-3 to TRBJ2-1; no firm D call. Germline lookup yields CDR1 LGHNA and CDR2 YSLEER. The CDR3 is 13 residues long. V shed 2 bases and J shed 1 base, with 3 bases lying between them. The CDR3 DNA follows: TGCGCCAGCAGCCAACAATCCTACAATGAGCAGTTCTTC. Residues: CASSQQSYNEQFF.

The genes are TRBV9 and TRBJ2-1; no reliable D call. V lost 4 bases to trimming and J lost 0 bases, with 14 bases between them. Germline CDR1 reads SGDLS; CDR2 reads YYNGEE. The CDR3 runs to 16 residues. The CDR3 loop is CASSPPRVSSYNEQFF. The CDR3 DNA sequence: TGTGCCAGCAGCCCCCCCCGGGTGAGCTCCTACAATGAGCAGTTCTTC.

This chain connects TRBV5-5 to TRBJ2-4; possibly TRBD2 for D (5 bases). V lost 2 bases to trimming and J lost 3 bases, with 12 bases between them. From germline, CDR1 is SGHKS and CDR2 YYEKEE (reference sequence). This CDR3 spans 15 amino acids. The DNA of the CDR3 is TGTGCCAGCAGCTTCGTTCGAGGGTTCAAAAACATTCAGTACTTC. Translating gives CASSFVRGFKNIQYF.

This clonotype was counted between two and nine times. The gene calls are TRBV7-9 and TRBJ2-2; D is perhaps TRBD1 or TRBD2 (6 bases each). Germline V gives CDR1 SEHNR, CDR2 FQNEAQ (reference sequence). The CDR3 loop spans 15 amino acids. V was shortened by 5 bases and J by 5 bases, with 15 bases between the two germline ends. The CDR3 DNA is TGTGCCAGCAGCGGAACAGGGAGGCGGACCGGGGAGCTGTTTTTT. Its protein product is CASSGTGRRTGELFF.

Only one count was recorded for this clonotype. The chain links TRBV21-1 to TRBJ2-7; no check of the table's D call, TRBD2, against the DNA was made. TRBV21-1 is a documented pseudogene. This CDR3 comprises 16 residues. CDR3 residues: CASSKSGGGPSYEQYF. CDR3 DNA: TGTGCCAGCAGCAAAAGTGGGGGAGGCCCCTCCTACGAGCAGTACTTC.

The V call is TRBV19, the J call TRBJ1-5; 11 bases fit TRBD1. Trimming removed 3 bases from V and 6 bases from J; junction bases left unmatched: 1. The CDR3 spans 14 residues. The germline V gene encodes CDR1 LNHDA and CDR2 SQIVND (reference sequence). CDR3 in DNA: TGTGCCAGTAGTATCGGGACAGGGGGTCAGCCCCAGCATTTT. Translation gives CASSIGTGGQPQHF.

V gene TRBV7-2 combines with J gene TRBJ1-5; D is unresolved. The CDR3 extends over 13 amino acids. The germline CDR1 and CDR2 sequences are SGHTA and FQGNSA. Between the trimmed V and J ends, which lost 4 bases and 6 bases, there was a span of 10 bases. In DNA, the CDR3 is TGTGCCAGCAGCTCCTCTTTCAGTCAGCCCCAGCATTTT. This encodes CASSSSFSQPQHF. Based on the CDR3 plus reference TRBV7-2 and TRBJ1-5, the full variable domain is GAGVSQSPSNKVTEKGKDVELRCDPISGHTALYWYRQSLGQGLEFLIYFQGNSAPDKSGLPSDRFSAERTGGSVSTLTIQRTQQEDSAVYLCASSSSFSQPQHFGDGTRLSIL.

The V call is TRBV20-1, the J call TRBJ2-2; no definite D call. The germline CDR1 and CDR2 sequences are DFQATT and SNEGSKA (reference sequence). Trimming took 6 bases from V and 4 from J, leaving 12 bases between them. The CDR3 covers 13 residues. The CDR3 loop is CSAPNPGTGELFF. The CDR3 DNA sequence: TGCAGTGCCCCGAATCCGGGCACCGGGGAGCTGTTTTTT.

The rearrangement uses TRBV10-3 and TRBJ2-1; 11 bases line up with TRBD2. The trim removed 10 bases at V and 9 bases at J, leaving 5 bases unmatched. CDR3 length: 12 residues. Germline V gene sequence: CDR1 ENHRY, CDR2 SYGVKD. CDR3 residues: CASSGGAGEQFF. CDR3 DNA sequence: TGTGCCAGTAGCGGGGGGGCTGGTGAGCAGTTCTTC.